The source of this TCR beta chain is a study of sequential checkpoint blockade in melanoma. CDR3 length equals 14 residues. Germline CDR1 reads SGDLS; CDR2 reads YYNGEE. Trimming took off 3 bases at V and 0 bases at J, with 9 bases between the two ends. The protocol was immunoSEQ multiplex PCR, while the TCRdb copy is restricted to in-frame clones and leaves out a portion. The data contain over 10,000 clones, approximately 74% of them singletons. As for treatment: randomized to nivolumab then ipilimumab (arm A) or the reverse (arm B). DNA-damaging chemotherapy had not been given to any patient beforehand.

This clonotype was obtained from a human donor with melanoma. The genes are TRBV9 and TRBJ1-1, with D perhaps matching TRBD1 (6 bases). Source: CD8+ T cells sorted from blood (inferred from file names), taken from a patient given nivolumab and ipilimumab in sequence. For the CDR3, the DNA is TGTGCCAGCAGCGACCGGGACATGAACACTGAAGCTTTCTTT. Protein product: CASSDRDMNTEAFF.